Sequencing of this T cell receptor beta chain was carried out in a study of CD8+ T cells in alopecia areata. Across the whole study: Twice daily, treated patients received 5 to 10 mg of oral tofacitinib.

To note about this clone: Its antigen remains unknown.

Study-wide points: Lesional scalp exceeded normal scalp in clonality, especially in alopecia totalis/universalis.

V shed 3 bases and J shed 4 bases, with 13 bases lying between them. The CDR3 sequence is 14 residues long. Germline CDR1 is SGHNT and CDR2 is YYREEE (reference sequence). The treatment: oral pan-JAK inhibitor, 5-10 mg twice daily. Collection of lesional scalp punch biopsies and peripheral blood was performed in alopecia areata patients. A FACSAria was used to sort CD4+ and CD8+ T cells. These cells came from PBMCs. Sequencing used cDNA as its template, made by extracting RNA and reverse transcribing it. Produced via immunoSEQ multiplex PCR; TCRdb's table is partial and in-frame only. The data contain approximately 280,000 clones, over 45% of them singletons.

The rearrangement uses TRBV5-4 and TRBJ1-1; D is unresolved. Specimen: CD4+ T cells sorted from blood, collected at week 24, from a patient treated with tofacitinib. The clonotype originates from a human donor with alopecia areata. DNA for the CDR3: TGTGCCAGCAGCTCGCCCCTCGGGGTCACTGAAGCTTTCTTT. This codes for CASSSPLGVTEAFF.